Sequencing of this TCR beta chain was carried out in a study of blood T cell repertoires in COVID-19. Study-wide context: Both acute and convalescent COVID-19 samples were obtained from the United States, Italy and Spain. PBMCs, B-cell-depleted T cells, or T cells provided the cDNA or gDNA that made up the material.

Trimming took 4 bases from V and 4 from J; bases not matched to a gene: 9. This CDR3 has 15 residues. From germline, CDR1 is LNHDA and CDR2 SQIVND (reference sequence). Study processing details: Amplification with reference gene primers provided the estimates of nucleated cell counts. This table comes from immunoSEQ multiplex PCR, and its TCRdb copy is limited to in-frame clones, with some not included. That table is the source of V, J and clone size, and D and trimming were worked out from the DNA. The table lists 110,000 or so clones, 80% to 90% of them singletons. The chain combines TRBV19 with TRBJ2-7; 8 nucleotides match TRBD1. The TCR sequence derives from a human donor with acute or convalescent COVID-19. The donor label of this sample is uncertain. The sequencing input was peripheral blood. CDR3 sequence reads: CASSTWTGQKYEQYF. The DNA of the CDR3 is TGTGCCAGTAGTACCTGGACAGGGCAAAAATACGAGCAGTACTTC. The full variable domain, in which reference TRBV19 and TRBJ2-7 provide the parts outside the CDR3, is DGGITQSPKYLFRKEGQNVTLSCEQNLNHDAMYWYRQDPGQGLRLIYYSQIVNDFQKGDIAEGYSVSREKKESFPLTVTSAQKNPTAFYLCASSTWTGQKYEQYFGPGTRLTVT.